Below, one T cell receptor beta chain is given with its context. This clonotype showed up many times. The antigen it recognizes is unknown. No much larger clonotype is one base removed from it; base qualities were not supplied. The data originate from a study of T cell repertoires in cytomegalovirus infection (dated by TCRdb to 2018 to 2020). Regarding the study in general: The HLA type of each donor mattered for the analysis, because public TCR beta signatures pointed to carriage of CMV infection along with the matching HLA type. Broad study findings and their caveats: The ex vivo response was dominated by HLA-C-restricted CMV-specific TCR beta clonotypes, which also provided the single most frequent clonotype in two of eight donors. Cumulative frequency of public TCR beta family members discriminated carriers of CMV infection plus the relevant HLA type in this cohort and an independent approximately 350-donor cohort.

TCRdb names Illumina HiSeq 1500 as the instrument used. TCRdb reprocessed the public reads (quality trimming at Q25 with fastp, clone calling with MiXCR) and kept in-frame beta chains. Each CDR3 protein gets just one entry, which takes the most common genes and DNA from the rows behind it. Recorded for this sample are hundreds of thousands of distinct CDR3 sequences; 24% of them occurred a single time. The ten largest clones capture roughly 8% of the sample. Reading from cysteine to phenylalanine, the CDR3 counts 14 amino acids. Only the CDR3 DNA stays, 42 bases, in frame from base 1. CDR1 and CDR2, looked up from the germline V gene, are SGHVS and FQNEAQ. V and J are trimmed by 3 bases and 5 bases, and the gene matches miss 6 bases of the junction.

This receptor chain uses TRBV7-8 and TRBJ1-1; 7 bases in the junction line up with TRBD1. The specimen was CD8+ T cells from PBMCs. The receptor's source is a human donor in good health (CMV status not recorded). Some clones in this sample may be carry-over from other donors' samples. The DNA sequence is TGTGCCAGCAGCTTCCAGACAGGGCGGACTGAAGCTTTCTTT. The encoded protein is CASSFQTGRTEAFF.